Listed below are T cell receptor beta chains from one sample, sequenced in a study of Ad26.COV2.S vaccination and SARS-CoV-2 variants. This table comes from immunoSEQ multiplex PCR, and its TCRdb copy is limited to in-frame clones, with some not included. The sample has under 600,000 clones; 89% are singletons. The sample consisted of peripheral blood, taken in a trial of Ad26.COV2.S vaccine versus placebo. These receptors came from a person aged 18-65 years who received the Ad26.COV2.S COVID-19 vaccine or a placebo. The CDR3 runs from the conserved cysteine through the conserved F or W. A D gene is named only where the DNA matches it firmly. Not all rows give a size; the values are once, few, many and, for expanded clones, a class.

j_call d_call cdr3_length clone_size v_call cdr3_aa cdr3_nt
TRBJ1-4 NA 12 NA TRBV6-5 CASSRHFGELFF TGTGCCAGCAGTCGTCACTTTGGGGAACTGTTTTTT
TRBJ2-7 NA 21 NA TRBV4-1 CASSQEVLRLTTTVNDYEQYF TGCGCCAGCAGCCAAGAAGTTCTGAGACTAACGACTACGGTCAACGACTACGAGCAGTACTTC
TRBJ2-5 NA 16 NA TRBV11-2 CASSLQGLGHQETQYF TGTGCCAGCAGCCTCCAAGGACTGGGTCACCAAGAGACCCAGTACTTC
TRBJ2-6 NA 14 NA TRBV7-3 CASSLNSGANVLTF TGTGCCAGCAGCTTAAACTCAGGGGCCAACGTCCTGACTTTC
TRBJ1-3 NA 13 once TRBV7-2 CASSLYTGNTIYF TGTGCCAGCAGCTTATATACTGGAAACACCATATATTTT
TRBJ2-3 NA 12 NA TRBV29-1 CSVEVSGDTQYF TGCAGCGTTGAAGTCTCTGGGGATACGCAGTATTTT
TRBJ1-2 NA 18 NA TRBV15 CATSRSQRAQGDHYGYTF TGTGCCACCAGCAGATCACAAAGGGCACAGGGAGATCACTATGGCTACACCTTC
TRBJ1-2 TRBD1 13 NA TRBV12-3/TRBV12-4 CASRVGTVHGYTF TGTGCCAGCAGAGTCGGGACAGTCCATGGCTACACCTTC
TRBJ1-4 TRBD1 13 NA TRBV30 CASTGTGVEKLFF TGTGCCTCTACCGGGACAGGGGTCGAAAAACTGTTTTTT
TRBJ1-1 NA 15 NA TRBV4-1 CASSQEWGDFTEAFF TGCGCCAGCAGCCAAGAGTGGGGGGACTTCACTGAAGCTTTCTTT
TRBJ2-2 TRBD2 18 NA TRBV28 CASSPDTTLAGVTGELFF TGTGCCAGCAGCCCAGACACTACACTAGCGGGAGTAACCGGGGAGCTGTTTTTT
TRBJ2-1 NA 12 NA TRBV28 CASTLGLNPQFF TGTGCCAGCACGCTGGGCCTAAACCCCCAGTTCTTC
TRBJ1-4 NA 11 NA TRBV29-1 CSGAYTGKLFF TGCAGCGGTGCGTACACGGGGAAACTGTTTTTT
TRBJ2-1 TRBD1 16 NA TRBV18 CASSPPKGQGRTEQFF TGTGCCAGCTCACCACCTAAAGGACAGGGGCGTACTGAGCAGTTCTTC
TRBJ2-1 NA 15 NA TRBV5-1 CASSSQVGPYNEQFF TGCGCCAGCAGCTCGCAAGTGGGGCCCTACAATGAGCAGTTCTTC
TRBJ1-2 NA 15 NA TRBV5-4 CASSLDRLTHYGYTF TGTGCCAGCAGCTTGGATCGCCTAACTCACTATGGCTACACCTTC
TRBJ2-3 TRBD2 18 once TRBV4-2 CASSQDRTSGVGTDTQYF TGTGCCAGCAGCCAAGATCGGACTAGCGGGGTAGGGACAGATACGCAGTATTTT
TRBJ2-6 NA 13 NA TRBV19 CASCIAGANVLTF TGTGCCAGTTGTATCGCTGGGGCCAACGTCCTGACTTTC
TRBJ2-1 TRBD2 19 NA TRBV5-8 CASSKERSWAGDRRGEQFF TGTGCCAGCAGCAAGGAACGCAGTTGGGCGGGAGATCGGCGCGGTGAGCAGTTCTTC
TRBJ2-1 TRBD1 14 NA TRBV19 CASNWDSSYNEQFF TGTGCCAGTAATTGGGACAGCTCCTACAATGAGCAGTTCTTC
TRBJ1-6 NA 12 NA TRBV13 CASSLGGSPLHF TGTGCCAGCAGCTTAGGGGGTTCACCCCTCCACTTT
TRBJ2-7 TRBD2 16 NA TRBV5-1 CASSGVAGAFLYEQYF TGCGCCAGCAGCGGGGTAGCGGGGGCGTTTCTCTACGAGCAGTACTTC
TRBJ1-2 NA 13 NA TRBV6-5 CASTRGHSYGYTF TGTGCCAGCACCCGGGGACACTCCTATGGCTACACCTTC
TRBJ1-2 NA 13 NA TRBV29-1 CSVENTGNYGYTF TGCAGCGTTGAAAATACAGGGAACTATGGCTACACCTTC
TRBJ1-2 TRBD1 10 NA TRBV29-1 CSVDLAGQTF TGCAGCGTCGACCTTGCGGGACAGACCTTC
TRBJ2-3 TRBD2 18 NA TRBV27 CASSLSGRAGYGTDTQYF TGTGCCAGCAGTCTAAGCGGGAGGGCCGGGTATGGCACAGATACGCAGTATTTT
TRBJ2-3 TRBD2 17 NA TRBV7-9 CASSPRGSGSSTDTQYF TGTGCCAGCAGCCCCCGGGGTAGCGGGTCTAGCACAGATACGCAGTATTTT
TRBJ1-2 NA 16 NA TRBV23-1 CASSQWGRPVNYGYTF TGCGCCAGCAGTCAATGGGGGCGCCCTGTCAACTATGGCTACACCTTC
TRBJ2-7 TRBD2 15 NA TRBV6-2/TRBV6-3 CASSRDGGALSEQYF TGTGCCAGCAGTCGAGACGGGGGGGCGCTTTCCGAGCAGTACTTC
TRBJ1-4 TRBD1 16 NA TRBV5-6 CASSLGTGGENEKLFF TGTGCCAGCAGCTTGGGGACAGGGGGCGAGAATGAAAAACTGTTTTTT
TRBJ2-2 NA 15 NA TRBV19 CASSIGTGFTGELFF TGTGCCAGTAGTATTGGAACAGGGTTCACCGGGGAGCTGTTTTTT
TRBJ2-7 TRBD1 14 NA TRBV2 CASNPSGQGYEQYF TGTGCCAGCAACCCCTCGGGACAGGGCTACGAGCAGTACTTC
TRBJ1-1 NA 13 NA TRBV6-5 CASKGPLNTEAFF TGTGCCAGTAAGGGACCCCTGAACACTGAAGCTTTCTTT
TRBJ2-1 TRBD2 15 NA TRBV11-3 CASSLVAGDNNEQFF TGTGCCAGCAGCTTAGTAGCGGGAGATAACAATGAGCAGTTCTTC
TRBJ1-2 TRBD1 14 NA TRBV5-1 CASSSAGGREGYTF TGCGCCAGCAGCTCTGCAGGGGGGCGGGAAGGCTACACCTTC
TRBJ2-3 NA 18 NA TRBV7-2 CASSSTPPTGLRTDTQYF TGTGCCAGCAGCTCCACTCCGCCGACAGGTCTTCGCACAGATACGCAGTATTTT
TRBJ1-5 TRBD1 15 NA TRBV7-9 CASSLQGGYGQPQHF TGTGCCAGCAGCTTACAAGGGGGCTACGGTCAGCCCCAGCATTTT
TRBJ2-1 NA 12 NA TRBV14 CASSQQNNEQFF TGTGCCAGCAGCCAACAGAACAATGAGCAGTTCTTC
TRBJ2-3 TRBD1 12 NA TRBV6-5 CATGTEPDTQYF TGTGCCACCGGGACAGAACCAGATACGCAGTATTTT
TRBJ2-1 TRBD2 14 NA TRBV5-1 CASSLRVAGTEQFF TGCGCCAGCAGCCTACGAGTAGCGGGAACTGAACAGTTCTTC
TRBJ2-3 NA 16 NA TRBV24-1 CATSDPFRGLGDTQYF TGTGCCACCAGTGATCCGTTCCGGGGACTGGGGGATACGCAGTATTTT
TRBJ1-4 TRBD1 16 few TRBV28 CASSHARQGAWEKLFF TGTGCCAGCAGTCACGCCAGACAGGGGGCGTGGGAAAAACTGTTTTTT
TRBJ2-1 TRBD2 17 NA TRBV5-8 CASSLESGSVSYNEQFF TGTGCCAGCAGCTTGGAGAGCGGGAGTGTATCCTACAATGAGCAGTTCTTC
TRBJ2-1 NA 13 NA TRBV29-1 CSVLGGRQNEQFF TGCAGCGTTCTTGGGGGTAGGCAGAATGAGCAGTTCTTC
TRBJ1-2 NA 14 NA TRBV7-9 CASSLDLGSYGYTF TGTGCCAGCAGCTTAGACTTGGGGTCCTATGGCTACACCTTC
TRBJ2-7 NA 12 NA TRBV12-3/TRBV12-4 CASSPRDYEQYF TGTGCCAGCAGCCCTAGGGATTACGAGCAGTACTTC
TRBJ1-5 NA 15 NA TRBV6-1 CASSARQVRNQPQHF TGTGCCAGCAGTGCCCGACAGGTACGGAATCAGCCCCAGCATTTT
TRBJ2-5 NA 14 NA TRBV3-1/TRBV3-2 CASSQDSGQETQYF TGTGCCAGCAGCCAAGATTCAGGCCAAGAGACCCAGTACTTC
TRBJ1-2 NA 17 NA TRBV6-6 CASSQTHGTPVGGGYTF TGTGCCAGCAGTCAAACCCACGGGACGCCGGTTGGTGGTGGCTACACCTTC
TRBJ2-7 TRBD2 15 NA TRBV15 CATSREGLAPLEQYF TGTGCCACCAGCAGAGAGGGACTAGCCCCCCTGGAGCAGTACTTC
TRBJ2-3 NA 14 NA TRBV28 CASSFPSGTDTQYF TGTGCCAGCAGTTTCCCCAGTGGCACAGATACGCAGTATTTT
TRBJ1-2 NA 13 NA TRBV6-5 CASSYSARYGYTF TGTGCCAGCAGTTACTCAGCCCGCTATGGCTACACCTTC
TRBJ2-1 NA 17 NA TRBV7-8 CASSPDPWTDSYNEQFF TGTGCCAGCAGTCCGGACCCCTGGACAGATTCCTACAATGAGCAGTTCTTC
TRBJ2-1 NA 15 once TRBV5-1 CASSLAGSPSNEQFF TGCGCCAGCAGCTTGGCGGGTAGTCCCTCCAATGAGCAGTTCTTC
TRBJ1-4 NA 15 NA TRBV6-1 CASSDGGTGNEKLFF TGTGCCAGCAGTGACGGCGGGACGGGGAATGAAAAACTGTTTTTT
TRBJ2-7 TRBD2 15 NA TRBV11-2 CASSLSSGSYYEQYF TGTGCCAGCAGCTTAAGTAGCGGGTCCTACTACGAGCAGTACTTC
TRBJ2-1 NA 12 NA TRBV2 CASSVGPGEQFF TGTGCCAGCAGTGTCGGCCCCGGTGAGCAGTTCTTC